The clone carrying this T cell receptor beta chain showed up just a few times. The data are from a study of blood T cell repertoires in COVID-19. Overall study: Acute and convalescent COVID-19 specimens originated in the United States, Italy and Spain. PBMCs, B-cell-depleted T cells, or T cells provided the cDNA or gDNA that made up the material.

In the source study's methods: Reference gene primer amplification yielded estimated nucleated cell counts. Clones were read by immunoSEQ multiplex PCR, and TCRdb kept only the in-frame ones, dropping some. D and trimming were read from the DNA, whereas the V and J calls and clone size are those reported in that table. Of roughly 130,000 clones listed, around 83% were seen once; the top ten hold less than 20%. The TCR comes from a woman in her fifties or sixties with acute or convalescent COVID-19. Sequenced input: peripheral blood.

The CDR3 coding sequence is TGTGCCAGCAGCCTATCGGCAGGGATTCGCTACGAGCAGTACTTC. Its protein is CASSLSAGIRYEQYF. The chain combines TRBV28 with TRBJ2-7; D possibly corresponds to TRBD1 (5 bases). The CDR3 is made up of 15 amino acids. Trimming pared 6 bases from V and 3 bases from J, leaving 18 bases between. Germline lookup yields CDR1 MDHEN and CDR2 SYDVKM.